These 8 T cell receptor beta chains were all obtained from the same sample, sequenced in a study of T cell responses to AZD1222 COVID-19 vaccine (dated by TCRdb to about 2021). In the paper's terms, the time point label means: about 28 days (+/-7) after the second vaccine dose. Library preparation was by the immunoSEQ multiplex PCR assay. TCRdb took over this immuneACCESS table, retaining in-frame rearrangements with V and J assigned. Such tables are incomplete; in checked studies, under half of the missing clones stem from an unresolved V gene, and the remainder is unexplained. Within this sample are about 160,000 clones, with 92% of them counted one time only. Of the sample, 0.9% to 1.2% is held by the ten largest clones. Sequencing was performed on peripheral blood, taken 28 days after the second AZD1222 dose. The receptors stem from an adult who received the AZD1222 COVID-19 vaccine.

CDR3 protein: CAWSERDSNQPQHF. CDR3 nucleotides: TGTGCCTGGAGTGAAAGAGATAGCAATCAGCCCCAGCATTTT. The chain is built from TRBV30 and TRBJ1-5; D call uncertain. Germline CDR1 reads GTSNPN; CDR2 reads SVGIG (reference sequence). The CDR3 totals 14 residues. V was trimmed by 1 base and J by 0 bases, leaving 7 bases between them.

The chain combines TRBV24-1 with TRBJ1-2, with 8 positions matching TRBD1. The CDR3 is made up of 17 amino acids. Trimming took 5 bases from V and 1 from J; bases not matched to a gene: 11. CDR1 is KGHDR, CDR2 SFDVKD, per germline. Written as DNA, the CDR3 is TGTGCCACCAGTGTCGAAAGGACAGGGATCGTTAACTATGGCTACACCTTC. Encoded protein: CATSVERTGIVNYGYTF.

The rearrangement joins TRBV19 to TRBJ2-1; D unresolved. Germline-derived CDR1 and CDR2 are LNHDA and SQIVND (reference sequence). V lost 3 bases, J lost 0 bases, and 12 bases lay in between. The CDR3 is made up of 16 amino acids. CDR3 bases: TGTGCCAGTAGTATCGTCGCGGAACTCTCCTACAATGAGCAGTTCTTC. Its protein is CASSIVAELSYNEQFF.

The chain joins TRBV13 to TRBJ2-1; 9 nucleotides match TRBD2. Germline V CDR1 and CDR2: PRHDT, FYEKMQ (reference sequence). This CDR3 has 16 amino acids. The junction had 6 bases not matched to a gene; V was cut back by 5 bases and J by 1 base. CDR3 nucleotides: TGTGCCAGCAGCCAGGCGCTAGCGGGGTCCTACAATGAGCAGTTCTTC. This gives the protein CASSQALAGSYNEQFF.

V gene TRBV29-1 combines with J gene TRBJ1-1; D gene unclear. This CDR3 has 11 amino acids. The V and J ends lost 7 bases and 6 bases respectively, with 12 bases between them. Germline V CDR1 and CDR2: SQVTM, ANQGSEA. CDR3 protein: CSGVQSSEAFF. CDR3 sequence (DNA): TGCAGCGGGGTGCAATCTTCTGAAGCTTTCTTT.

The rearrangement joins TRBV7-2 to TRBJ1-2; D gene unclear. CDR1 and CDR2 (germline): SGHTA, FQGNSA. V was trimmed by 5 bases and J by 5 bases, leaving 18 bases between them. The length of the CDR3 is 15 residues. The CDR3 coding sequence is TGTGCCAGCAGCCTTACCCCCGAAAGGTTTTATGGCTACACCTTC. This gives the protein CASSLTPERFYGYTF.

The rearrangement uses TRBV27 and TRBJ2-7, with TRBD1 matching 11 bases. Germline CDR1 MNHEY, CDR2 SMNVEV (reference sequence). The CDR3 loop spans 14 amino acids. V lost 7 bases and J lost 7; bases outside the gene matches: 9. CDR3 protein: CASIPGQGVEEQYF. Here the CDR3 DNA reads TGTGCCAGCATCCCGGGACAGGGGGTTGAGGAGCAGTACTTC.

The V gene is TRBV18, the J gene TRBJ2-2; D gene uncertain. V lost 2 bases and J 3 bases, leaving 7 bases between the germline ends. This CDR3 region has 14 residues. Germline CDR1 reads KGHSH; CDR2 reads LQKENI. The CDR3 loop is CASSPAPDTGELFF. Written as DNA, the CDR3 is TGTGCCAGCTCACCAGCCCCGGACACCGGGGAGCTGTTTTTT.